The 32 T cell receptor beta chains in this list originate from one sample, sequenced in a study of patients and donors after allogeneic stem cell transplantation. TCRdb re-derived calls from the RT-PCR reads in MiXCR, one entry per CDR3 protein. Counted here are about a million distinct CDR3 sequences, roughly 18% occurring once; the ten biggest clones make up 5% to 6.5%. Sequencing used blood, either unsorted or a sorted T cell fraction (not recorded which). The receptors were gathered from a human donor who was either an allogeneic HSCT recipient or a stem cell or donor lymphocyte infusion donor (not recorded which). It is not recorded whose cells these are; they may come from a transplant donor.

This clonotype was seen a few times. The DNA of the CDR3 is TGTGCCTGGAGGGACAATGAGCAGTTCTTC. It yields the protein CAWRDNEQFF. This chain links TRBV30 with TRBJ2-1; D not certain. Trimming removed 3 bases from V and 5 bases from J, with 2 bases in between. This CDR3 has 10 amino acids. From germline, CDR1 is GTSNPN and CDR2 SVGIG (reference sequence).

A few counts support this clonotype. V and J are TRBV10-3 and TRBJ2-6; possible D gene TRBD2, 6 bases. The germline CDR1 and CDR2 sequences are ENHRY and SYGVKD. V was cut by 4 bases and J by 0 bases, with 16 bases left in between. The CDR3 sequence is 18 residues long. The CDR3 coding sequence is TGTGCCATCAGTGTCTGGGACGGGAGTTCCTCTGGGGCCAACGTCCTGACTTTC. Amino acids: CAISVWDGSSSGANVLTF.

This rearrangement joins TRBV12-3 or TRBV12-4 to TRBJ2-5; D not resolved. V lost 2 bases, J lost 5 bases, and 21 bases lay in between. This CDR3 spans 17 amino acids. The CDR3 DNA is TGTGCCAGCAGTTTAATGGGCGGAAATATCCAGGTCGAGACCCAGTACTTC. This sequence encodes CASSLMGGNIQVETQYF.

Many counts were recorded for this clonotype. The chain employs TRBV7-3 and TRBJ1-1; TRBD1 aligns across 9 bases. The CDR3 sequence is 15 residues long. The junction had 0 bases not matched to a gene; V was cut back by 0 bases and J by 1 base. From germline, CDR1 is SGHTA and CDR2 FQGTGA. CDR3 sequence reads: CASSLTTGGNTEAFF. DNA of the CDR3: TGTGCCAGCAGCTTAACGACAGGGGGGAACACTGAAGCTTTCTTT.

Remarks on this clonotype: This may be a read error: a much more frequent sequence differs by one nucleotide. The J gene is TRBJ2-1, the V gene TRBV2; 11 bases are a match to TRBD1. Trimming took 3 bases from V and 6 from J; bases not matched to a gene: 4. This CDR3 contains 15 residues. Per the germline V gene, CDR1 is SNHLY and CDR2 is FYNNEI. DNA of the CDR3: TGTGCCAGCAGTGAGGACAGGGGGCTTCGCAATGAGCAGTTCTTC. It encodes CASSEDRGLRNEQFF.

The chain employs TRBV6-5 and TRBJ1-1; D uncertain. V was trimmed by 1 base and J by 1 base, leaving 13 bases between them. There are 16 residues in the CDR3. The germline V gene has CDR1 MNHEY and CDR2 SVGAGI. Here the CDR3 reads CASSYWGDRKNTEAFF. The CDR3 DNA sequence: TGTGCCAGCAGTTACTGGGGAGACCGGAAGAACACTGAAGCTTTCTTT.

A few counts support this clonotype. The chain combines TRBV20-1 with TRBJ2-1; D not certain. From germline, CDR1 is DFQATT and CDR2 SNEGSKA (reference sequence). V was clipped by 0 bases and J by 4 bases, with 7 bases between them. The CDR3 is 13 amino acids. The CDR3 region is CSAREAEYNEQFF. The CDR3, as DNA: TGCAGTGCTAGAGAGGCAGAATACAATGAGCAGTTCTTC.

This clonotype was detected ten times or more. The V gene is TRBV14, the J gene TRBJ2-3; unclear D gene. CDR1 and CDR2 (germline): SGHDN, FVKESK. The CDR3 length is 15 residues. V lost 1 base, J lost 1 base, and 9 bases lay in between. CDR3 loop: CASSQALTGTDTQYF. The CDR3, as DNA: TGTGCCAGCAGCCAAGCACTCACTGGCACAGATACGCAGTATTTT.

CDR3 in amino acids: CASSDWGNQPQHF. The CDR3 region has the DNA TGTGCCAGCAGTGATTGGGGAAATCAGCCCCAGCATTTT. The gene calls are TRBV2 and TRBJ1-5; D unresolved. The CDR3 is 13 amino acids. V dropped 3 bases and J dropped 4 bases, with 7 bases sitting between them. Looked up from germline, CDR1 is SNHLY and CDR2 is FYNNEI.

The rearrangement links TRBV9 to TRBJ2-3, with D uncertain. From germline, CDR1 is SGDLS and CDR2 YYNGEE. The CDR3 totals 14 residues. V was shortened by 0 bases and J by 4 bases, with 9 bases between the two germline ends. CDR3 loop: CASSVDLPPDTQYF. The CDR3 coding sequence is TGTGCCAGCAGCGTAGACCTCCCCCCAGATACGCAGTATTTT.

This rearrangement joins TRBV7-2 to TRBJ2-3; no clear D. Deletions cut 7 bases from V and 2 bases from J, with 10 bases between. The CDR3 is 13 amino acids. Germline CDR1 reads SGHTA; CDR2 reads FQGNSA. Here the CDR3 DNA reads TGTGCCAGCAACCGACACGCCACAGATACGCAGTATTTT. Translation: CASNRHATDTQYF.

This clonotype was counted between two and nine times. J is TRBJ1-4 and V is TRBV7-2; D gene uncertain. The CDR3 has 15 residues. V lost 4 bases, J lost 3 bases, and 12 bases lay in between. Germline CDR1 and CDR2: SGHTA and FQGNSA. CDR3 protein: CASSSLGLPNEKLFF. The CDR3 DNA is TGTGCCAGCAGCTCCCTCGGACTGCCTAATGAAAAACTGTTTTTT.

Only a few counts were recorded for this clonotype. The CDR3, as DNA: TGTGCCAGCATCCCGGGACTAGCGTTTCAAGAGACCCAGTACTTC. It is translated as CASIPGLAFQETQYF. The chain has TRBV28 and TRBJ2-5; TRBD2 agrees at 10 bases. The CDR3 runs to 15 residues. Trimming removed 7 bases from V and 2 bases from J; junction bases left unmatched: 7. Germline V gene lookup returns CDR1 MDHEN and CDR2 SYDVKM.

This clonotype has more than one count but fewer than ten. The DNA of the CDR3 is TGTGCCAGCAGCGTAGGGGGTGTTAGCAATCAGCCCCAGCATTTT. It is translated as CASSVGGVSNQPQHF. V is TRBV9 and J is TRBJ1-5; D uncertain. Germline V gene sequence: CDR1 SGDLS, CDR2 YYNGEE. Trimming left V 0 bases short and J 0 bases short, with 7 bases between. The CDR3 length is 15 residues. Full variable domain (remainder filled in from reference TRBV9 and TRBJ1-5): DSGVTQTPKHLITATGQRVTLRCSPRSGDLSVYWYQQSLDQGLQFLIQYYNGEERAKGNILERFSAQQFPDLHSELNLSSLELGDSALYFCASSVGGVSNQPQHFGDGTRLSIL.

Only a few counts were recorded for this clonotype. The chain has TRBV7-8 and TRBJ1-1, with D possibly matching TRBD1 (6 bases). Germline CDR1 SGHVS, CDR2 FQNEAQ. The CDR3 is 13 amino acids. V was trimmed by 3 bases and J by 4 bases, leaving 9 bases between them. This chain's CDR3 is CASSFQGRTEAFF. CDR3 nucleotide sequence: TGTGCCAGCAGCTTTCAGGGGCGCACTGAAGCTTTCTTT.

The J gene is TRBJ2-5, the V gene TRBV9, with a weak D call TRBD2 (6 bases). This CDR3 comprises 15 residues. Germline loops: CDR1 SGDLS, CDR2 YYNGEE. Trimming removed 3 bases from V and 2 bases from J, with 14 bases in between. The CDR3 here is CASSAAGRKQETQYF. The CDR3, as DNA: TGTGCCAGCAGCGCCGCGGGACGGAAACAAGAGACCCAGTACTTC.

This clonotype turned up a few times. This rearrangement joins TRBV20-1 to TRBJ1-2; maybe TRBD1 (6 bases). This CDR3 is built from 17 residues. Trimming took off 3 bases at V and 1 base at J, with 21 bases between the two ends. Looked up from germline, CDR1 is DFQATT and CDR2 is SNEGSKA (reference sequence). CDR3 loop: CSARGRDPKGGNYGYTF. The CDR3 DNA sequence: TGCAGTGCTAGGGGCCGGGACCCAAAAGGGGGTAACTATGGCTACACCTTC.

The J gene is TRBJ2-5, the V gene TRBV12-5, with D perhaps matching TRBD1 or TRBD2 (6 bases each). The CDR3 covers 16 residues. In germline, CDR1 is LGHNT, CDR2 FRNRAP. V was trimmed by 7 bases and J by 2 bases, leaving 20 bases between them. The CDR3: CASAQRTGAIQETQYF. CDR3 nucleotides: TGTGCTAGTGCCCAAAGAACGGGGGCGATTCAAGAGACCCAGTACTTC.

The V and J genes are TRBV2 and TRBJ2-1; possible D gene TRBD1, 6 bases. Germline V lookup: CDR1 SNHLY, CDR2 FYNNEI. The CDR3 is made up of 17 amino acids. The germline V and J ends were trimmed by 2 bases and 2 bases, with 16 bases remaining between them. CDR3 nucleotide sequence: TGTGCCAGCAGTGAATGGGGGCTTTCTACGACCTACAATGAGCAGTTCTTC. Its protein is CASSEWGLSTTYNEQFF.

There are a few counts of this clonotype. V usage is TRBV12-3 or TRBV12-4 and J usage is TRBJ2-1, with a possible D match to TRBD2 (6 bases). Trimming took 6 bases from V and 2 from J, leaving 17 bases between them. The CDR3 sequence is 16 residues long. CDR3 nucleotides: TGTGCCAGCAGCCTCCCGGGAGCGGCCCCCTACAATGAGCAGTTCTTC. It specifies CASSLPGAAPYNEQFF.

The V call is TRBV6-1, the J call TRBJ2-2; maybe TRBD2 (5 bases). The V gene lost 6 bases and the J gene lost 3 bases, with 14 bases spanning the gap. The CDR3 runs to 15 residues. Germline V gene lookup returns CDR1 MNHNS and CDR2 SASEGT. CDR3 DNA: TGTGCCAGCAGACCCGGACTTTCTCACACCGGGGAGCTGTTTTTT. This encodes CASRPGLSHTGELFF.

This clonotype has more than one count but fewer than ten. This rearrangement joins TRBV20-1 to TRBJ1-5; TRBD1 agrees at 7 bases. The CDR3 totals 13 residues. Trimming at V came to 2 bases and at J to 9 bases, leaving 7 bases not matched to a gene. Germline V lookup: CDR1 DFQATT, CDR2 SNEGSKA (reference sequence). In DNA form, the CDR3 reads TGCAGTGCTAGAAGGACAGGCGAGAGGCCCCAGCATTTT. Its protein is CSARRTGERPQHF.

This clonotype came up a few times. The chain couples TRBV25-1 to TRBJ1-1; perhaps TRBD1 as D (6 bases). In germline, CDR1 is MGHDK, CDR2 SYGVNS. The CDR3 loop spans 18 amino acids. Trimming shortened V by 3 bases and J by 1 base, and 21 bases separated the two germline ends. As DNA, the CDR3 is TGTGCCAGCAGTGATCCGGTTGAGGGGGTGGGAGGGAACACTGAAGCTTTCTTT. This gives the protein CASSDPVEGVGGNTEAFF.

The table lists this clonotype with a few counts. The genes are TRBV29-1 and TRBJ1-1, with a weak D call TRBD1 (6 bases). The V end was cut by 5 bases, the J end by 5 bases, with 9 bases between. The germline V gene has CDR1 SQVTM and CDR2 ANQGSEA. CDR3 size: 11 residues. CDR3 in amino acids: CSVIQGTEAFF. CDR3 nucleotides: TGCAGCGTTATTCAGGGGACTGAAGCTTTCTTT. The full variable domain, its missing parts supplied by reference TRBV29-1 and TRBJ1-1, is SAVISQKPSRDICQRGTSLTIQCQVDSQVTMMFWYRQQPGQSLTLIATANQGSEATYESGFVIDKFPISRPNLTFSTLTVSNMSPEDSSIYLCSVIQGTEAFFGQGTRLTVV.

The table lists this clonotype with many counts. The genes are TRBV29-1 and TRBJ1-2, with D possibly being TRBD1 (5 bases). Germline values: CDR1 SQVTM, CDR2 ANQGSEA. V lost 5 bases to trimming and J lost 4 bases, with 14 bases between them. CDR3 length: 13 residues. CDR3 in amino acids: CSVPDNSGYGYTF. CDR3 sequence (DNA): TGCAGCGTTCCGGACAACTCTGGCTATGGCTACACCTTC. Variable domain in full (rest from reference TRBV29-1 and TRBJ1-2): SAVISQKPSRDICQRGTSLTIQCQVDSQVTMMFWYRQQPGQSLTLIATANQGSEATYESGFVIDKFPISRPNLTFSTLTVSNMSPEDSSIYLCSVPDNSGYGYTFGSGTRLTVV.

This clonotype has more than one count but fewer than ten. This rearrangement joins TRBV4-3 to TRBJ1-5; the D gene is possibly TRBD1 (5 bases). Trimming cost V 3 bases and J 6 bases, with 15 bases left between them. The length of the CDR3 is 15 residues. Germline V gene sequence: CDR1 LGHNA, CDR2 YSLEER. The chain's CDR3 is CASSQLGAQGQPQHF. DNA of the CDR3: TGCGCCAGCAGCCAGTTGGGCGCCCAGGGTCAGCCCCAGCATTTT.

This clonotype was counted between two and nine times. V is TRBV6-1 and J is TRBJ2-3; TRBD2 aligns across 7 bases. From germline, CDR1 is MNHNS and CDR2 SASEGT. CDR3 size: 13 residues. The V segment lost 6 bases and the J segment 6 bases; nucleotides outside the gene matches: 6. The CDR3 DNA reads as TGTGCCAGCAGCCCCGCGGGAGTGGATACGCAGTATTTT. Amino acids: CASSPAGVDTQYF.

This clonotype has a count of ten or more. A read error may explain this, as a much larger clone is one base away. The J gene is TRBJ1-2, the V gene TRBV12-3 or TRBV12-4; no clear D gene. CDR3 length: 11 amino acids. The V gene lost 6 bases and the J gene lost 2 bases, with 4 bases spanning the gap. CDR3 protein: CASRENYGYTF. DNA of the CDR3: TGTGCCAGCAGAGAGAACTATGGCTACACCTTC.

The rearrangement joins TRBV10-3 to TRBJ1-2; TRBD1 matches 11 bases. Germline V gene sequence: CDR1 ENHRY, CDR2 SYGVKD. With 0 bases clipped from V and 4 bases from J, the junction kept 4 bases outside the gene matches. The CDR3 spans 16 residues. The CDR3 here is CAISESRDRGIYGYTF. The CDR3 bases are TGTGCCATCAGTGAGTCGAGGGACAGGGGGATCTATGGCTACACCTTC.

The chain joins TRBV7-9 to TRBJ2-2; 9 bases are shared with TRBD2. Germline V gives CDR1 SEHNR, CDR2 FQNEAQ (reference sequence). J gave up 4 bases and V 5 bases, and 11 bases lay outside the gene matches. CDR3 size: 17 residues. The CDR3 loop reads CASSQRGGASTTGELFF. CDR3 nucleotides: TGTGCCAGCAGCCAACGCGGGGGGGCCTCGACCACCGGGGAGCTGTTTTTT.

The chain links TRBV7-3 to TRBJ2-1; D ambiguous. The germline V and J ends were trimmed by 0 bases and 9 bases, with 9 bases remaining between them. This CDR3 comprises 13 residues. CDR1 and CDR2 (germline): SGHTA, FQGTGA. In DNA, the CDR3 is TGTGCCAGCAGCTTAACGCGCGAGCGTGAGCAGTTCTTC. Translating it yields CASSLTREREQFF.

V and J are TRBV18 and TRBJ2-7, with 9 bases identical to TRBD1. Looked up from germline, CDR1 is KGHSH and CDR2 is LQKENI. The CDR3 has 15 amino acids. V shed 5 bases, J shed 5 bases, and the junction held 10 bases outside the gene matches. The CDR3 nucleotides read TGTGCCAGCTCAAAAACCGGGACAGGGCCTGACGAGCAGTACTTC. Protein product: CASSKTGTGPDEQYF.